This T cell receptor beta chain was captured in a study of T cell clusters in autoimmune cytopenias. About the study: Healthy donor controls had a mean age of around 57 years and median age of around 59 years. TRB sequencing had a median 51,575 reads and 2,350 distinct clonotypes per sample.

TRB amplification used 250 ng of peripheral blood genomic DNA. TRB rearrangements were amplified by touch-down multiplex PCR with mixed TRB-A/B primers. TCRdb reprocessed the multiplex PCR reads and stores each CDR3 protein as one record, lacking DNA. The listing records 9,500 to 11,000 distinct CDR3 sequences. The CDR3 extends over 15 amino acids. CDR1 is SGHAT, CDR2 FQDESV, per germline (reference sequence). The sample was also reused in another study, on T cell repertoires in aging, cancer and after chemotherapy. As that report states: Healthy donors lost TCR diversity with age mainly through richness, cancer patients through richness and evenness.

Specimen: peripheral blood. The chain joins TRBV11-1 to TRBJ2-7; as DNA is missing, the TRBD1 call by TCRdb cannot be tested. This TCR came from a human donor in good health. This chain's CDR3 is CASSLLDRPSVEQYF.